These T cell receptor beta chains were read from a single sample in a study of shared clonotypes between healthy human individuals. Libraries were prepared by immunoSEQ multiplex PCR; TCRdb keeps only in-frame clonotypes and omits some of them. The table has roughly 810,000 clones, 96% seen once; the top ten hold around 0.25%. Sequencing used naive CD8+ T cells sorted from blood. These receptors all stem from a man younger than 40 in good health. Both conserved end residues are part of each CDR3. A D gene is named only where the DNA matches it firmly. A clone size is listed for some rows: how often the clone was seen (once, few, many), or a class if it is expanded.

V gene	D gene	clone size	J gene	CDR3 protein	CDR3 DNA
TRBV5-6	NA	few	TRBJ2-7	CASSLASYEQYF	TGTGCCAGCAGCTTGGCGTCCTACGAGCAGTACTTC
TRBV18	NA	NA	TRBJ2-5	CASSPRGARETQYF	TGTGCCAGCTCACCTCGGGGGGCACGGGAGACCCAGTACTTC
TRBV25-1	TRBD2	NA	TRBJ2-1	CASSARTSGNPNEQFF	TGTGCCAGCAGTGCCCGGACTAGCGGGAATCCCAATGAGCAGTTCTTC
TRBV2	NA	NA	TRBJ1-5	CASSDWGLDSNQPQHF	TGTGCCAGCAGTGATTGGGGGCTGGATAGCAATCAGCCCCAGCATTTT
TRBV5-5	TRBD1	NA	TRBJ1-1	CASSFPGQGEIGAFF	TGTGCCAGCAGCTTTCCGGGACAGGGGGAAATAGGGGCTTTCTTT
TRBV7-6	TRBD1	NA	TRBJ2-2	CASSPGTARTGELFF	TGTGCCAGCAGCCCCGGGACAGCGAGGACCGGGGAGCTGTTTTTT
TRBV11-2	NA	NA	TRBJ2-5	CASSLVGLEETQYF	TGTGCCAGCAGCTTAGTAGGGCTTGAGGAGACCCAGTACTTC
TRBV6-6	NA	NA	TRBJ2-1	CASTTGTLWFF	TGTGCCAGCACCACGGGGACGCTATGGTTCTTC
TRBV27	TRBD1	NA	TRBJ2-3	CASSLEVPGTGWDTQYF	TGTGCCAGCAGCTTAGAAGTTCCCGGGACAGGGTGGGATACGCAGTATTTT
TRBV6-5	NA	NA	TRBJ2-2	CASSYRYSGELFF	TGTGCCAGCAGTTACAGATACAGCGGGGAGCTGTTTTTT
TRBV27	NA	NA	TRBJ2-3	CASSLLMGSLHTDTQYF	TGTGCCAGCAGTTTATTAATGGGGTCCCTTCACACAGATACGCAGTATTTT
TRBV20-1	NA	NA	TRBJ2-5	CSAQRETQYF	TGCAGTGCACAAAGAGAGACCCAGTACTTC
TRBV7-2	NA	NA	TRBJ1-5	CASSLGQISNQPQHF	TGTGCCAGCAGCTTAGGGCAGATTAGCAATCAGCCCCAGCATTTT
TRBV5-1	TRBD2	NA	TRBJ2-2	CASSPLGLATTRHTGELFF	TGCGCCAGCAGCCCCCTCGGACTAGCGACAACAAGGCACACCGGGGAGCTGTTTTTT
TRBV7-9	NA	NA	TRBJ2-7	CASSADISYEQYF	TGTGCCAGCAGCGCGGACATCTCCTACGAGCAGTACTTC
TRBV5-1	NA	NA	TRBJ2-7	CASSLGFQGRTPYEQYF	TGCGCCAGCAGCTTGGGTTTTCAGGGCAGAACCCCCTACGAGCAGTACTTC
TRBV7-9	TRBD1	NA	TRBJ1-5	CASSPTGSNQPQHF	TGTGCCAGCAGCCCGACAGGGTCAAATCAGCCCCAGCATTTT
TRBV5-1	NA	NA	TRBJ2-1	CASLRGNEQFF	TGCGCCAGCCTGAGGGGCAATGAGCAGTTCTTC
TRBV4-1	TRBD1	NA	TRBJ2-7	CASSQDVGTAYEQYF	TGCGCCAGCAGCCAAGATGTCGGGACAGCCTACGAGCAGTACTTC
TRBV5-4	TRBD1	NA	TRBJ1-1	CASSLGGPSAFF	TGTGCCAGCAGCTTAGGGGGCCCGTCGGCTTTCTTT
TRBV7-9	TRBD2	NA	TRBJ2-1	CASSPRTSGTSSYNEQFF	TGTGCCAGCAGCCCGCGAACTAGCGGGACCTCCTCCTACAATGAGCAGTTCTTC
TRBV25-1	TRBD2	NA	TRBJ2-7	CASSGAGGQDYEQYF	TGTGCCAGCAGTGGGGCGGGGGGCCAAGACTACGAGCAGTACTTC
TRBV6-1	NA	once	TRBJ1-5	CASSEVEIPAPQHF	TGTGCCAGCAGTGAAGTAGAGATCCCGGCGCCCCAGCATTTT
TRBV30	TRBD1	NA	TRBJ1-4	CAWSTGTGEEKLFF	TGTGCCTGGAGTACCGGGACAGGCGAGGAAAAACTGTTTTTT
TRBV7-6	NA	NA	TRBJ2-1	CASSPRGKSGNEQFF	TGTGCCAGCAGCCCCCGTGGAAAATCCGGCAATGAGCAGTTCTTC
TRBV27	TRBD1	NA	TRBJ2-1	CASSLKGASSYNEQFF	TGTGCCAGCAGTTTAAAGGGGGCTTCCTCCTACAATGAGCAGTTCTTC
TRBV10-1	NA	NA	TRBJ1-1	CASSESFLDTHTEAFF	TGCGCCAGCAGTGAGTCGTTCTTGGACACTCACACTGAAGCTTTCTTT
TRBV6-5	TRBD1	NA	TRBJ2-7	CASSYRQGPSYEQYF	TGTGCCAGCAGTTACCGACAGGGGCCTTCCTACGAGCAGTACTTC
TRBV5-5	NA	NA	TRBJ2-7	CASRKYNYEQYF	TGTGCCAGCAGGAAGTACAATTACGAGCAGTACTTC
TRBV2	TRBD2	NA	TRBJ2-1	CASSDPAGVQGNEQFF	TGTGCCAGCAGTGACCCAGCGGGAGTGCAGGGGAATGAGCAGTTCTTC
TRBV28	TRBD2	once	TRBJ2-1	CASSFGRGYNEQFF	TGTGCCAGCAGTTTTGGGAGGGGTTACAATGAGCAGTTCTTC
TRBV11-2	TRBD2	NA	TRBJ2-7	CASSLRLAGVEDEQYF	TGTGCCAGCAGCTTGCGACTAGCGGGAGTGGAAGACGAGCAGTACTTC
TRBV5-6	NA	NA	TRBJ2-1	CASSLVQESNEQFF	TGTGCCAGCAGCTTGGTCCAGGAAAGCAATGAGCAGTTCTTC
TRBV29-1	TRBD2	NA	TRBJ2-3	CSGVAGSSTDTQYF	TGCAGCGGAGTAGCGGGTTCTAGCACAGATACGCAGTATTTT
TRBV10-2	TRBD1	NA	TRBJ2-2	CASSEGRDRGLAGELFF	TGCGCCAGCAGTGAGGGTCGCGACAGGGGGCTCGCCGGGGAGCTGTTTTTT
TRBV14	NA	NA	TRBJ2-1	CASSQGNKQFF	TGTGCCAGCAGCCAAGGGAACAAGCAGTTCTTC
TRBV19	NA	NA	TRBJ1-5	CASSILQGDQPQHF	TGTGCCAGTAGTATTCTACAGGGCGATCAGCCCCAGCATTTT
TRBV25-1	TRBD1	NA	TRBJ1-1	CASSEYHLGQGAHTEAFF	TGTGCCAGCAGTGAATATCATCTGGGACAGGGGGCCCACACTGAAGCTTTCTTT
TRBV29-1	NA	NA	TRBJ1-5	CSVEDHVDQPQHF	TGCAGCGTTGAAGATCATGTCGATCAGCCCCAGCATTTT
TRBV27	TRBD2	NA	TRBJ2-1	CASSLLGLAGVEQFF	TGTGCCAGCAGTTTATTGGGACTAGCGGGAGTTGAGCAGTTCTTC
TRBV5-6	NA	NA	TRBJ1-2	CASSLGTVYGYTF	TGTGCCAGCAGCTTGGGGACAGTCTATGGCTACACCTTC
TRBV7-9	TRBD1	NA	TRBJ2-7	CASSYGQGDSYEQYF	TGTGCCAGCAGCTACGGACAGGGGGATTCCTACGAGCAGTACTTC
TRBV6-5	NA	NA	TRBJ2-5	CASSYLRAEETQYF	TGTGCCAGCAGTTACCTGCGAGCCGAAGAGACCCAGTACTTC
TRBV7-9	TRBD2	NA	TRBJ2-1	CASSHGTSATYNEQFF	TGTGCCAGCAGCCATGGGACTAGCGCCACCTACAATGAGCAGTTCTTC
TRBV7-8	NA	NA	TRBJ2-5	CASSLARGNQETQYF	TGTGCCAGCAGCTTAGCGCGGGGTAACCAAGAGACCCAGTACTTC
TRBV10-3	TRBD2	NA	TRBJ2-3	CAISEGTSGDQDTQYF	TGTGCCATCAGTGAAGGGACTAGCGGGGACCAAGATACGCAGTATTTT
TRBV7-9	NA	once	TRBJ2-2	CASSLVQRETGELFF	TGTGCCAGCAGCTTAGTTCAACGGGAGACCGGGGAGCTGTTTTTT
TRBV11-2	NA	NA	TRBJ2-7	CASSLSGPYEQYF	TGTGCCAGCAGCTTATCTGGACCCTACGAGCAGTACTTC
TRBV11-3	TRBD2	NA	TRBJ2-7	CASSPNLGGTLYEQYF	TGTGCCAGCAGCCCGAACCTCGGGGGGACCCTCTACGAGCAGTACTTC
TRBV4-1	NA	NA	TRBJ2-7	CASSQSDEQYF	TGCGCCAGCAGCCAATCGGACGAGCAGTACTTC